This T cell receptor (beta chain) was profiled in a study of T cell repertoires in cytomegalovirus infection. For the study at large: Used in the study were CMV epitopes, some recently identified and HLA-C-restricted, others well-studied and HLA-B-restricted.

TCRdb reprocessed the reads via MiXCR and lists one record per CDR3 protein. The sample contains tens of thousands of distinct CDR3 sequences, about 29% of which appear only once. The CDR3 length is 14 residues. Trimming stripped 5 bases from V and 1 base from J, with 11 bases between. CDR1 and CDR2 (germline): LGHNA, YNFKEQ. This clonotype showed up just a few times. Its antigen remains unidentified. This TCR came from a human donor in good health (CMV status not recorded). Some clones in this sample may be carry-over from other donors' samples. The chain carries TRBV4-2 and TRBJ1-1; D is uncertain. The material was CD8+ T cells from cultured PBMCs, obtained from culture after CMV antigen stimulation. The CDR3 sequence: CASSKGSGNTEAFF. The CDR3 nucleotides are TGTGCCAGCAGCAAAGGGTCAGGGAACACTGAAGCTTTCTTT.